What follows are 5 T cell receptor beta chains derived from one specimen sequenced in a study of regulatory T cells in long-lasting Graves disease. The time point is: newly diagnosed GD, antithyroid drugs for less than 3 months. Isolated PBMC RNA provided the starting material for the TCR library. Library construction for TCR beta used iRepertoire HTBI primers and Arm-PCR of CDR3 regions. MiXCR was run by TCRdb on the multiplex PCR reads, yielding one entry per CDR3 protein. This sample carries around 400,000 distinct CDR3 sequences, approximately 16% of them seen once, and the ten largest clones take 7.8%. These data were likewise used in another study, on T cells in Graves' hyperthyroidism and ophthalmopathy.

The sequencing here drew on peripheral blood mononuclear cells (PBMCs), taken at new diagnosis, from a patient treated with antithyroid drugs. These receptors were obtained from a woman aged 40 to 50 with Graves disease.

This clonotype was counted at least ten times. The genes are TRBV24-1 and TRBJ1-2; TRBD1 might be the D (6 bases). V was shortened by 4 bases and J by 2 bases, with 16 bases between the two germline ends. Germline CDR1 reads KGHDR; CDR2 reads SFDVKD. The CDR3 has 16 residues. The CDR3 DNA reads as TGTGCCACCAGTGACCCTGGGGGGGGCCCGAACTATGGCTACACCTTC. This sequence encodes CATSDPGGGPNYGYTF.

There are many counts of this clonotype. CDR3: CATSDGNEYEQYF. The CDR3 DNA reads TGTGCCACCAGTGATGGGAACGAATACGAGCAGTACTTC. The chain has TRBV24-1 and TRBJ2-7, with D uncertain. CDR1 is KGHDR and CDR2 is SFDVKD in the germline V gene. The CDR3 runs 13 residues. With 3 bases removed from V and 4 bases from J, the gap between germline ends came to 9 bases.

V is TRBV2 and J is TRBJ2-3; 7 nucleotides agree with TRBD2. Germline CDR1 is SNHLY and CDR2 is FYNNEI. V trimming: 8 bases; J trimming: 2 bases; junction bases outside the gene matches: 10. The CDR3 runs to 15 residues. The chain's CDR3 is CASRDYGSFTDTQYF. The CDR3 DNA follows: TGTGCCAGCCGGGACTACGGCTCGTTCACAGATACGCAGTATTTT.

J is TRBJ1-2 and V is TRBV7-9; D unclear. CDR1 SEHNR and CDR2 FQNEAQ come from the germline V gene (reference sequence). The CDR3 sequence is 13 residues long. Between the trimmed V and J ends, which lost 0 bases and 3 bases, there was a span of 5 bases. Here the CDR3 DNA reads TGTGCCAGCAGCTTAGCCACCTACTATGGCTACACCTTC. Translation: CASSLATYYGYTF.

On this clonotype itself: Since a much larger clone is just one base distant, this may be a read error. V gene TRBV27 combines with J gene TRBJ2-2, with 8 bases matching TRBD2. Germline V lookup: CDR1 MNHEY, CDR2 SMNVEV (reference sequence). The CDR3 has 15 amino acids. CDR3 protein: CVSTRSGTNTGELFF. The CDR3 DNA reads as TGTGTCAGCACCCGTAGCGGGACGAACACCGGGGAGCTGTTTTTT.